The clone carrying this T cell receptor beta chain was picked up a small number of times. No antigen is known for it. Roughly 2.2 micrograms of genomic DNA from cryopreserved PBMCs went into TCR beta libraries. Profiled with immunoSEQ multiplex PCR; TCRdb holds only in-frame clones, not every one. The sample lists tens of thousands of clones, about two thirds occurring once. This sample is drawn from a study of cytotoxic CD8 clonotypes in ibrutinib-treated CLL. Study outcomes and limitations: Clonality was higher at baseline than in age-matched healthy donors and tracked circulating CD8+ T-cell counts.

Trimming removed 0 bases from V and 1 base from J, with 9 bases in between. The germline V gene has CDR1 SEHNR and CDR2 FQNEAQ (reference sequence). The CDR3 runs 16 residues. The clonotype was recovered from a human donor with chronic lymphocytic leukemia. V usage is TRBV7-9 and J usage is TRBJ2-2; no clear D. The sequenced sample was PBMCs, obtained after 12 months of ibrutinib treatment. The CDR3 sequence is CASSLAGWQNTGELFF. CDR3 coding DNA: TGTGCCAGCAGCTTAGCGGGTTGGCAGAACACCGGGGAGCTGTTTTTT.